The 17 T cell receptor beta chains presented below share a single source sample, sequenced in a study of vaccination effects on CD4 cells after COVID-19. Sequencing used immunoSEQ multiplex PCR; TCRdb keeps in-frame clones, though not all of them. The repertoire consists of 65,000 to 90,000 clones, with about four fifths occurring once and the leading ten covering about 2.9%. Their cognate antigens are unknown. Before sequencing took place, the ViraFEST assay used viral peptide pools to expand antigen-specific CD4+ T cells. Subsequent to a culture period of 10 to 11 days, CD4+ T cells were isolated. The healthy vaccine recipients, who had no prior SARS-CoV-2 infection, showed negative nucleocapsid antibodies. Sequencing was performed on CD4+ T cells from PBMCs cultured with HCoV-NL63 spike peptides, taken before COVID-19 vaccination. Receptor source: a human donor who received a COVID-19 vaccine.

CDR3 protein: CASTGGTEAFF. The CDR3 DNA is TGTGCCAGCACCGGGGGCACTGAAGCTTTCTTT. The chain carries TRBV7-3 and TRBJ1-1, with a tentative D call TRBD1 (5 bases). This CDR3 contains 11 residues. The V and J ends lost 7 bases and 4 bases respectively, with 7 bases between them. From germline, CDR1 is SGHTA and CDR2 FQGTGA.

The V gene is TRBV21-1, the J gene TRBJ2-4. TRBV21-1 is tagged as a pseudogene. This CDR3 is built from 17 residues. This CDR3 is CASSGGMQGSSKNIQYF. As DNA, the CDR3 is TGTGCCAGCAGCGGGGGTATGCAGGGTTCTTCCAAAAACATTCAGTACTTC.

This chain uses TRBV28 with TRBJ2-4; no reliable D call. V lost 3 bases to trimming and J lost 0 bases, with 12 bases between them. This CDR3 is 16 amino acids long. From germline, CDR1 is MDHEN and CDR2 SYDVKM. The CDR3 loop reads CASSFPGALAKNIQYF. The CDR3 DNA reads TGTGCCAGCAGTTTCCCAGGTGCTCTAGCCAAAAACATTCAGTACTTC.

This clone has just a few counts. The chain uses TRBV9 and TRBJ1-3; 7 bases fit TRBD1. V shed 3 bases and J 0 bases; nucleotides not matched to a gene: 3. Germline CDR1 is SGDLS and CDR2 is YYNGEE. CDR3 length equals 15 residues. CDR3 region: CASSADRASGNTIYF. The CDR3 DNA sequence: TGTGCCAGCAGCGCAGACAGGGCCTCTGGAAACACCATATATTTT.

The J gene is TRBJ2-7, the V gene TRBV29-1, with a possible D match to TRBD1 (5 bases). Germline V lookup: CDR1 SQVTM, CDR2 ANQGSEA. CDR3 length: 12 residues. V was cut by 6 bases and J by 7 bases, with 16 bases left in between. CDR3 amino acids: CSVLGRRGEQYV. The DNA of the CDR3 is TGCAGCGTCCTAGGTAGAAGGGGTGAGCAGTACGTC.

The chain carries TRBV30 and TRBJ1-1; TRBD1 might be the D (5 bases). Deletions cut 8 bases from V and 1 base from J, with 11 bases between. The CDR3 length is 12 residues. Per germline, CDR1 GTSNPN and CDR2 SVGIG (reference sequence). CDR3: CALDKGNTEAFF. For the CDR3, the DNA is TGTGCCCTGGACAAGGGGAACACTGAAGCTTTCTTT.

This clone was found a few times. J is TRBJ1-2 and V is TRBV9, with D perhaps TRBD1 (5 bases). The CDR3 loop spans 14 amino acids. V dropped 0 bases and J dropped 5 bases, with 11 bases sitting between them. CDR1 is SGDLS and CDR2 is YYNGEE in the germline V gene. The DNA of the CDR3 is TGTGCCAGCAGCGTAGTTGGGGGAGCGTATGGCTACACCTTC. Protein sequence: CASSVVGGAYGYTF.

In its sample, this clone was seen a few times. The genes are TRBV24-1 and TRBJ2-3, with D possibly matching TRBD2 (5 bases). Trimming cost V 3 bases and J 6 bases, with 12 bases left between them. This CDR3 region has 14 residues. CDR1 is KGHDR and CDR2 is SFDVKD in the germline V gene. In DNA, the CDR3 is TGTGCCACCAGTGATCGGACGGAGGTGGATACGCAGTATTTT. Translation gives CATSDRTEVDTQYF.

The rearrangement uses TRBV15 and TRBJ2-6, with TRBD1 identical over 12 bases. The germline V gene has CDR1 LNHNV and CDR2 YYDKDF (reference sequence). The CDR3 runs to 20 residues. After removal of 2 bases from V and 2 bases from J, the junction contained 10 bases not matched to a gene. The CDR3, as DNA: TGTGCCACCAGCAGACCTTTTGGGGGGACAGGGGGCCCTGGGGCCAACGTCCTGACTTTC. Translation: CATSRPFGGTGGPGANVLTF.

This sequence joins TRBV5-1 and TRBJ1-1; the D gene is possibly TRBD1 (6 bases). Trimming cost V 0 bases and J 3 bases, with 9 bases left between them. Germline V gene sequence: CDR1 SGHRS, CDR2 YFSETQ. CDR3 size: 14 residues. CDR3 bases: TGCGCCAGCAGCTTGGGGGCAGGGGACACTGAAGCTTTCTTT. This translates into CASSLGAGDTEAFF.

This clone occurred a few times. The rearrangement joins TRBV5-8 to TRBJ1-1; D perhaps matches TRBD1 (6 bases). The CDR3 is 14 amino acids. The germline V and J ends were trimmed by 7 bases and 8 bases, with 21 bases remaining between them. From germline, CDR1 is SGHTS and CDR2 YDEGEE. This chain's CDR3 is CASPVWGDKREAFF. As DNA, the CDR3 is TGTGCCAGCCCTGTTTGGGGGGACAAAAGAGAAGCTTTCTTT.

The V call is TRBV6-2 or TRBV6-3, the J call TRBJ2-3; 7 bases match TRBD1. The J segment lost 0 bases and the V segment lost 2 bases, leaving 5 bases of the junction unmatched. Germline assignment: CDR1 MNHEY and CDR2 SVGEGT. The length of the CDR3 is 16 residues. CDR3 coding DNA: TGTGCCAGCAGTTACCGGGACAGAGGGAGCACAGATACGCAGTATTTT. Protein product: CASSYRDRGSTDTQYF.

The chain combines TRBV5-1 with TRBJ2-1; TRBD1 aligns across 8 bases. V shed 0 bases, J shed 0 bases, and the junction held 2 bases outside the gene matches. The CDR3 runs 16 residues. Germline V gene data show CDR1 as SGHRS and CDR2 as YFSETQ. CDR3 in amino acids: CASSLGTGISYNEQFF. In nucleotides, the CDR3 is TGCGCCAGCAGCTTGGGGACAGGGATCTCCTACAATGAGCAGTTCTTC.

The chain has TRBV5-5 and TRBJ2-3, with TRBD2 matching over 7 bases. The germline V gene has CDR1 SGHKS and CDR2 YYEKEE (reference sequence). Trimming cost V 0 bases and J 0 bases; bases outside gene matches: 4. The length of the CDR3 is 16 residues. The CDR3 region has the DNA TGTGCCAGCAGCTTGGTCGGGACTACTAGCACAGATACGCAGTATTTT. It is translated as CASSLVGTTSTDTQYF.

The chain is built from TRBV6-2 or TRBV6-3 and TRBJ2-3, with 9 bases matching TRBD2. This CDR3 is 16 amino acids long. Trimming cost V 3 bases and J 5 bases; bases outside gene matches: 9. Germline V CDR1 and CDR2: MNHEY, SVGEGT. The CDR3 loop is CASSYPQRGVGDTQYF. The CDR3 DNA sequence: TGTGCCAGCAGTTATCCCCAGCGGGGGGTTGGAGATACGCAGTATTTT.

This clone was picked up one time. This chain links TRBV27 with TRBJ2-3, with D possibly being TRBD2 (5 bases). The CDR3 is made up of 14 amino acids. Between the trimmed V and J ends, which lost 4 bases and 2 bases, there was a span of 10 bases. The germline CDR1 and CDR2 sequences are MNHEY and SMNVEV (reference sequence). The CDR3 nucleotides are TGTGCCAGCAGTTCGGCGGGCACCACAGATACGCAGTATTTT. This gives the protein CASSSAGTTDTQYF.

The chain combines TRBV3-1 (or the pseudogene TRBV3-2) with TRBJ2-3, with D unresolved. The CDR3 consists of 16 residues. Germline V gene lookup returns CDR1 LGHDT and CDR2 YNNKEL (reference sequence). With 1 base removed from V and 0 bases from J, the gap between germline ends came to 11 bases. CDR3 protein: CASSQVATRSTDTQYF. CDR3 coding DNA: TGTGCCAGCAGCCAAGTGGCTACTCGAAGCACAGATACGCAGTATTTT.